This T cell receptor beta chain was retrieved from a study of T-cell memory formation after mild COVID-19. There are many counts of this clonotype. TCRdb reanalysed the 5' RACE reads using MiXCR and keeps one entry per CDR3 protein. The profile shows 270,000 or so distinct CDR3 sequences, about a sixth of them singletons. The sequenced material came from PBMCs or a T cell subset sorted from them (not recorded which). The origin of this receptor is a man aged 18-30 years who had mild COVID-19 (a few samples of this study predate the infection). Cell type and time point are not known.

The DNA for the CDR3 is TGTGCCAGCAGCTTATTAAGGGATCTAGGGGGCGAGACCCAGTACTTC. Its protein is CASSLLRDLGGETQYF. V is TRBV7-9 and J is TRBJ2-5; 7 bases are shared with TRBD1. This CDR3 contains 16 residues. After removal of 2 bases from V and 5 bases from J, the junction contained 11 bases not matched to a gene. CDR1 SEHNR and CDR2 FQNEAQ come from the germline V gene (reference sequence).